Presented here are 28 T cell receptor beta chains from one specimen sequenced in a study of CXCR3-negative and CXCR3-positive naive CD8 T cells. General study points: In CXCR3-positive naive cells, the TRB CDR3s were more hydrophobic than in CXCR3-negative naive cells.

Preparation of TRB cDNA libraries relied on 5' RACE carrying UMI labels. TCRdb reprocessed the 5' RACE reads, with one entry per CDR3 protein and no DNA. This sample's table has tens of thousands of distinct CDR3 sequences. Their target antigens are unknown. The sequenced sample was naive CXCR3+ CD8+ T cells from blood. Subset noted: CD45RO-CCR7+CD27+CD95- naive CD8+ T cells expressing CXCR3 (TNR3+). The receptors here all came from a human donor in good health. Some clones in this sample may be carry-over from other donors' samples.

This chain connects TRBV9 to TRBJ2-5; TCRdb indicates TRBD2, and absent DNA this call remains unverified. This CDR3 comprises 16 residues. The germline V gene encodes CDR1 SGDLS and CDR2 YYNGEE. The CDR3 region is CASSEPEGTGRETQYF.

This chain joins TRBV15 and TRBJ1-3; there is no DNA to check the TCRdb D call of TRBD1. CDR3 length equals 14 residues. Per germline, CDR1 LNHNV and CDR2 YYDKDF (reference sequence). The CDR3 loop is CATSETGDGNTIYF.

The V gene is TRBV4-1, the J gene TRBJ1-3. Germline assignment: CDR1 MGHRA and CDR2 YSYEKL. The CDR3 is 13 residues long. This chain's CDR3 is CASSQDASSRVYF.

The chain uses TRBV7-8 and TRBJ2-7; TCRdb proposes TRBD1, but this gene call is untestable without DNA. Germline CDR1 SGHVS, CDR2 FQNEAQ. The CDR3 is made up of 15 amino acids. This chain's CDR3 is CASSPLTGMSYEQYF.

J is TRBJ2-5 and V is TRBV7-9; the TCRdb D gene call, TRBD1, has no DNA to confirm it. This CDR3 comprises 16 residues. Per germline, CDR1 SEHNR and CDR2 FQNEAQ (reference sequence). The chain's CDR3 is CASSLPSGGYQETQYF.

J is TRBJ2-1 and V is TRBV5-6. Per germline, CDR1 SGHDT and CDR2 YYEEEE. CDR3 size: 11 residues. The CDR3 sequence: CASSLIREQFF.

The chain uses TRBV20-1 and TRBJ2-2. Germline CDR1 reads DFQATT; CDR2 reads SNEGSKA (reference sequence). This CDR3 is 16 amino acids long. CDR3 loop: CSARENFRSESGELFF.

The J gene is TRBJ2-2, the V gene TRBV7-6; TCRdb's D gene call, TRBD2, goes unchecked for lack of DNA. Germline V gene lookup returns CDR1 SGHVS and CDR2 FNYEAQ. The CDR3 is made up of 16 amino acids. The CDR3 sequence is CASRERLAANTGELFF.

This chain links TRBV15 with TRBJ2-1; TCRdb calls TRBD2, which cannot be checked without DNA. The CDR3 consists of 16 residues. Germline CDR1 is LNHNV and CDR2 is YYDKDF (reference sequence). The CDR3: CATSRVGREVYNEQFF. The full variable domain, completed using reference TRBV15 and TRBJ2-1, is DAMVIQNPRYQVTQFGKPVTLSCSQTLNHNVMYWYQQKSSQAPKLLFHYYDKDFNNEADTPDNFQSRRPNTSFCFLDIRSPGLGDTAMYLCATSRVGREVYNEQFFGPGTRLTVL.

CDR3 residues: CASSYSDTTYEQYF. This sequence joins TRBV6-2 or TRBV6-3 and TRBJ2-7. The length of the CDR3 is 14 residues. CDR1 is MNHEY and CDR2 is SVGEGT in the germline V gene.

The V gene is TRBV2, the J gene TRBJ2-3; TCRdb outputs TRBD2, but without DNA this stays unchecked. This CDR3 has 15 amino acids. Germline V gives CDR1 SNHLY, CDR2 FYNNEI. The CDR3 loop is CASSDRLAGGDTQYF.

CDR3: CASSEYGTSGDNEQFF. This chain uses TRBV6-4 with TRBJ2-1; the D call of TRBD2 rests on TCRdb alone, since no DNA is present to check it. Germline loops: CDR1 MRHNA, CDR2 SNTAGT. CDR3 length: 16 amino acids.

The chain couples TRBV7-9 to TRBJ2-4; TCRdb's D gene call, TRBD1, goes unchecked for lack of DNA. The CDR3 totals 19 residues. CDR1 and CDR2 from the germline V gene are SEHNR and FQNEAQ (reference sequence). This CDR3 reads CASSSGTGRLQPGGNIQYF.

The chain has TRBV13 and TRBJ2-7; TCRdb reports TRBD1, a call that lacks DNA to check it against. The germline V gene encodes CDR1 PRHDT and CDR2 FYEKMQ (reference sequence). The CDR3 contains 13 residues. The CDR3 region is CASSSSSTGEQYF.

V usage is TRBV28 and J usage is TRBJ2-7; the TCRdb call, TRBD1, lacks DNA for checking. The length of the CDR3 is 14 residues. The germline CDR1 and CDR2 sequences are MDHEN and SYDVKM. CDR3 protein: CASSSRTGGNEQYF.

This sequence joins TRBV29-1 and TRBJ2-3; without DNA, the TCRdb call of TRBD1 cannot be checked. CDR1 is SQVTM and CDR2 is ANQGSEA in the germline V gene. The CDR3 contains 15 residues. CDR3 region: CSVERDRALTDTQYF.

V usage is TRBV20-1 and J usage is TRBJ2-7. The V gene's germline CDR1 is DFQATT and CDR2 SNEGSKA (reference sequence). The CDR3 has 16 amino acids. The CDR3 sequence is CSATNLLAGYTYEQYF.

The V gene is TRBV12-3 or TRBV12-4, the J gene TRBJ1-5. The CDR3 has 14 residues. This CDR3 reads CASSPVVSNQPQHF.

V usage is TRBV6-6 and J usage is TRBJ1-3; checking the TCRdb D call of TRBD1 is not possible without DNA. Germline CDR1 and CDR2: MNHNY and SVGAGI (reference sequence). The CDR3 has 17 amino acids. CDR3 in amino acids: CASSSPDRDLSGNTIYF.

The chain has TRBV4-3 and TRBJ2-7; the TCRdb call, TRBD1, lacks DNA for checking. Germline CDR1 LGHNA, CDR2 YSLEER. The CDR3 is made up of 15 amino acids. CDR3: CASSQDSSGFYEQYF.

The chain links TRBV6-5 to TRBJ2-1; TCRdb lists TRBD1, though no DNA is available to test this call. The CDR3 spans 14 residues. Germline V gene sequence: CDR1 MNHEY, CDR2 SVGAGI. The CDR3 here is CASSYLNRGHEQFF.

This chain's CDR3 is CASSLSGAGGTEAFF. The rearrangement links TRBV28 to TRBJ1-1; TCRdb's assignment of TRBD1 cannot be checked, as there is no DNA. This CDR3 has 15 residues. Germline assignment: CDR1 MDHEN and CDR2 SYDVKM.

This chain links TRBV2 with TRBJ2-5; with no DNA, the TCRdb D assignment of TRBD2 cannot be verified. There are 16 residues in the CDR3. CDR1 and CDR2 from the germline V gene are SNHLY and FYNNEI. This CDR3 is CASSSARDPFGETQYF.

The chain recombines TRBV7-8 with TRBJ2-3; without DNA, the TCRdb call of TRBD1 cannot be checked. CDR3 length equals 14 residues. CDR1 is SGHVS and CDR2 is FQNEAQ in the germline V gene. This CDR3 reads CASSYRVSTDTQYF.

V usage is TRBV2 and J usage is TRBJ2-1. CDR1 is SNHLY and CDR2 is FYNNEI in the germline V gene. The CDR3 runs 11 residues. The CDR3 is CASTDAYEQFF.

The chain has TRBV12-3 or TRBV12-4 and TRBJ2-7. This CDR3 region has 12 residues. This CDR3 is CASSFDGYEQYF.

The chain employs TRBV4-2 and TRBJ2-1; the TRBD2 assignment by TCRdb is unverifiable without DNA. This CDR3 spans 16 amino acids. Germline assignment: CDR1 LGHNA and CDR2 YNFKEQ. CDR3 residues: CASSQGSSGGANEQFF.

V usage is TRBV2 and J usage is TRBJ2-5; there is no DNA to check the TCRdb D call of TRBD1. Germline values: CDR1 SNHLY, CDR2 FYNNEI. This CDR3 has 15 residues. CDR3 amino acids: CASSEARRAAETQYF.